Below, 32 T cell receptor beta chains from the same sample are listed, as sequenced in a study of cytomegalovirus exposure and HLA in healthy donors. This PCR relied on a set of 60 Vbeta primers and 13 Jbeta primers. The assay was immunoSEQ multiplex PCR, and TCRdb's table has in-frame clones only and misses some. The sample shows about 190,000 clones, approximately 87% of them seen only once. Source material: PBMCs. Source of these receptors: a man younger than 45 in good health and CMV-seronegative.

CDR3 DNA sequence: TGCGCCAGCAGCGCAGGGGGAACTAATGAAAAACTGTTTTTT. Amino acid sequence: CASSAGGTNEKLFF. The V and J genes are TRBV5-1 and TRBJ1-4, with 7 positions matching TRBD1. Looked up from germline, CDR1 is SGHRS and CDR2 is YFSETQ. CDR3 length: 14 residues. With 4 bases clipped from V and 1 base from J, the junction kept 1 base outside the gene matches.

This clone occurred once. The chain links TRBV28 to TRBJ1-5; D is undetermined. Trimming removed 5 bases at V and 7 bases at J, with 9 bases between. In germline, CDR1 is MDHEN, CDR2 SYDVKM. CDR3 size: 12 residues. The CDR3 here is CASSPSLQPQHF. The CDR3 DNA is TGTGCCAGCAGTCCCTCTTTACAGCCCCAGCATTTT.

The chain joins TRBV5-1 to TRBJ2-7, with 11 bases matching TRBD1. The CDR3 is 17 amino acids. Unmatched junction bases numbered 10, after V lost 3 bases and J lost 2 bases. Germline V gives CDR1 SGHRS, CDR2 YFSETQ. CDR3 in DNA: TGCGCCAGCAGCTCCTCTCCCCCGGACAGGGGGCCCTACGAGCAGTACTTC. Amino acids: CASSSSPPDRGPYEQYF.

The V gene is TRBV13, the J gene TRBJ2-3; 10 bases fit TRBD2. CDR1 and CDR2 from the germline V gene are PRHDT and FYEKMQ (reference sequence). This CDR3 is 18 amino acids long. V lost 1 base to trimming and J lost 5 bases; unmatched junction nucleotides: 12. The CDR3, as DNA: TGTGCCAGCAGCTTAGCCGGAAAAACTAGCGGGGAGCGAGATACGCAGTATTTT. Translated: CASSLAGKTSGERDTQYF.

The V gene is TRBV20-1, the J gene TRBJ1-5, with a tentative D call TRBD1 (6 bases). The V end lost 7 bases, the J end lost 16 bases, and 17 bases lay between the germline ends. The CDR3 has 10 residues. In germline, CDR1 is DFQATT, CDR2 SNEGSKA (reference sequence). This chain's CDR3 is CSGGTTRKHF. CDR3 in DNA: TGCAGTGGGGGGACAACCCGTAAACATTTT.

V usage is TRBV6-1 and J usage is TRBJ2-5; tentative D call: TRBD2 (5 bases). The CDR3 spans 15 residues. The V gene's germline CDR1 is MNHNS and CDR2 SASEGT. V lost 3 bases and J lost 4, with 15 bases in between. In DNA, the CDR3 is TGTGCCAGCAGTGAGGGCTTAGAGGGCGGAGAGACCCAGTACTTC. This translates into CASSEGLEGGETQYF.

The chain has TRBV9 and TRBJ2-7, with 10 positions matching TRBD2. V trimming: 4 bases; J trimming: 2 bases; junction bases outside the gene matches: 6. The length of the CDR3 is 15 residues. Germline CDR1 reads SGDLS; CDR2 reads YYNGEE. The CDR3 protein is CASSLGLAVTYEQYF. The CDR3 DNA sequence: TGTGCCAGCAGCCTTGGACTAGCGGTGACCTACGAGCAGTACTTC.

The rearrangement uses TRBV2 and TRBJ1-4, with D perhaps TRBD1 (6 bases). CDR1 is SNHLY and CDR2 is FYNNEI in the germline V gene. Trimming left V 8 bases short and J 2 bases short, with 15 bases between. The CDR3 is 15 amino acids. This chain's CDR3 is CASRQAPGTNEKLFF. The DNA for the CDR3 is TGTGCCAGCCGACAGGCGCCCGGCACTAATGAAAAACTGTTTTTT.

This chain links TRBV6-5 with TRBJ1-1; tentative D call: TRBD1 (6 bases). CDR3 length: 12 amino acids. V dropped 2 bases and J dropped 6 bases, with 7 bases sitting between them. The germline CDR1 and CDR2 sequences are MNHEY and SVGAGI. The CDR3 region has the DNA TGTGCCAGCAGTTACGGGGGCGCTGAAGCTTTCTTT. Protein: CASSYGGAEAFF.

This clone was recorded once. The chain recombines TRBV11-2 with TRBJ2-1, with TRBD1 as a possible D gene (5 bases). This CDR3 comprises 14 residues. CDR1 SGHAT and CDR2 FQNNGV come from the germline V gene. Between the trimmed V and J ends, which lost 2 bases and 9 bases, there was a span of 14 bases. The DNA of the CDR3 is TGTGCCAGCAGCTTACAGGGTGGATCGAGTGAGCAGTTCTTC. This gives the protein CASSLQGGSSEQFF.

This clone was found once. The chain uses TRBV28 and TRBJ2-3, with 11 bases identical to TRBD1. The CDR3 runs to 16 residues. Trimming at V came to 3 bases and at J to 2 bases, leaving 4 bases not matched to a gene. Germline CDR1 MDHEN, CDR2 SYDVKM. The CDR3 protein is CASSLGDRGFTDTQYF. In DNA, the CDR3 is TGTGCCAGCAGTTTGGGGGACAGGGGGTTCACAGATACGCAGTATTTT. The full variable domain, in which reference TRBV28 and TRBJ2-3 provide the parts outside the CDR3, is DVKVTQSSRYLVKRTGEKVFLECVQDMDHENMFWYRQDPGLGLRLIYFSYDVKMKEKGDIPEGYSVSREKKERFSLILESASTNQTSMYLCASSLGDRGFTDTQYFGPGTRLTVL.

This clone is a singleton in its sample. The rearrangement joins TRBV18 to TRBJ1-5; TRBD1 matches 7 bases. The germline CDR1 and CDR2 sequences are KGHSH and LQKENI. The CDR3 covers 15 residues. Trimming removed 6 bases from V and 3 bases from J; junction bases left unmatched: 8. CDR3 coding DNA: TGTGCCAGCTCTCCGGACAGGACACCCAATCAGCCCCAGCATTTT. It yields the protein CASSPDRTPNQPQHF.

J is TRBJ2-1 and V is TRBV9, with D possibly being TRBD1 (6 bases). V dropped 4 bases and J dropped 1 base, with 15 bases sitting between them. This CDR3 has 16 residues. Germline V gene data show CDR1 as SGDLS and CDR2 as YYNGEE. DNA of the CDR3: TGTGCCAGCAGCCCATCAACAGGGCGTTCCTACAATGAGCAGTTCTTC. It specifies CASSPSTGRSYNEQFF.

The chain has TRBV5-1 and TRBJ2-7; tentative D call: TRBD2 (6 bases). Per the germline V gene, CDR1 is SGHRS and CDR2 is YFSETQ. The CDR3 spans 13 residues. Trimming pared 0 bases from V and 7 bases from J, leaving 11 bases between. CDR3 in amino acids: CASSLATGAEQYF. As DNA, the CDR3 is TGCGCCAGCAGCTTGGCCACGGGAGCTGAGCAGTACTTC.

Worth noting for this clone: One junction end disagrees with the germline gene, perhaps due to a read error. The rearrangement joins TRBV7-9 to TRBJ2-5; TRBD1 agrees at 7 bases. Germline-derived CDR1 and CDR2 are SEHNR and FQNEAQ (reference sequence). CDR3 length: 14 amino acids. CDR3 DNA: TGTGCCAGCAGCCTAGCAACAGGGGCAGAGACCCAGTACTTC. It is translated as CASSLATGAETQYF.

The chain joins TRBV7-9 to TRBJ2-2; a possible D gene is TRBD2 (5 bases). The CDR3 runs to 15 residues. From germline, CDR1 is SEHNR and CDR2 FQNEAQ (reference sequence). The V and J ends lost 2 bases and 0 bases respectively, with 7 bases between them. The CDR3 nucleotides are TGTGCCAGCAGCTTAACAGCGGCGAACACCGGGGAGCTGTTTTTT. Its translation: CASSLTAANTGELFF.

The chain links TRBV28 to TRBJ1-1; a weak D match, TRBD1 (5 bases). This CDR3 comprises 12 residues. The V gene's germline CDR1 is MDHEN and CDR2 SYDVKM. Between the trimmed V and J ends, which lost 4 bases and 6 bases, there was a span of 9 bases. CDR3: CASSWGGSEAFF. The CDR3 region has the DNA TGTGCCAGCAGTTGGGGGGGATCTGAAGCTTTCTTT.

The chain links TRBV28 to TRBJ2-5; the D gene is possibly TRBD2 (5 bases). Trimming took 6 bases from V and 5 from J, leaving 19 bases between them. In germline, CDR1 is MDHEN, CDR2 SYDVKM. The CDR3 has 15 amino acids. Here the CDR3 reads CASSIEDLGEETQYF. The CDR3 DNA is TGTGCCAGCAGCATAGAAGATCTGGGAGAGGAGACCCAGTACTTC.

V and J are TRBV7-9 and TRBJ2-3; a weak D match, TRBD2 (5 bases). The V gene lost 5 bases and the J gene lost 2 bases, with 8 bases spanning the gap. The CDR3 extends over 13 amino acids. The germline V gene encodes CDR1 SEHNR and CDR2 FQNEAQ (reference sequence). For the CDR3, the DNA is TGTGCCAGCAGCCATGGACTCACAGATACGCAGTATTTT. This sequence encodes CASSHGLTDTQYF.

This chain joins TRBV7-2 and TRBJ2-3; 10 bases line up with TRBD2. V lost 2 bases, J lost 7 bases, and 15 bases stayed unmatched. Germline CDR1 and CDR2: SGHTA and FQGNSA. The CDR3 consists of 18 residues. CDR3 protein: CASSLSAGGPMVVNTQYF. The CDR3 DNA follows: TGTGCCAGCAGCTTATCAGCGGGAGGGCCAATGGTTGTTAATACGCAGTATTTT.

V and J are TRBV14 and TRBJ2-7; TRBD1 aligns across 7 bases. CDR3 length: 15 residues. Unmatched junction bases numbered 5, after V lost 1 base and J lost 2 bases. Germline V CDR1 and CDR2: SGHDN, FVKESK. The chain's CDR3 is CASSQAHRGPYEQYF. The CDR3 nucleotides read TGTGCCAGCAGCCAAGCTCACAGGGGACCCTACGAGCAGTACTTC.

The CDR3 loop is CASSREGSSTDTQYF. In nucleotides, the CDR3 is TGCGCCAGCAGCAGGGAGGGATCTAGCACAGATACGCAGTATTTT. The chain links TRBV5-1 to TRBJ2-3, with TRBD2 matching 7 bases. The CDR3 extends over 15 amino acids. Germline trimming cut 4 bases from V and 0 bases from J; bases unmatched to any gene: 5. The germline gives CDR1 SGHRS, CDR2 YFSETQ.

The chain joins TRBV27 to TRBJ2-5; D is possibly TRBD1 (6 bases). The CDR3 sequence is 15 residues long. The germline CDR1 and CDR2 sequences are MNHEY and SMNVEV (reference sequence). Trimming stripped 4 bases from V and 2 bases from J, with 14 bases between. CDR3: CASSWTAEEQETQYF. CDR3 in DNA: TGTGCCAGCAGTTGGACAGCAGAGGAACAAGAGACCCAGTACTTC.

This chain connects TRBV10-1 to TRBJ2-7; 12 nucleotides match TRBD1. V lost 0 bases and J lost 8; bases outside the gene matches: 5. Germline V gives CDR1 WNHNN, CDR2 SYGVQD (reference sequence). The CDR3 runs to 15 residues. CDR3 in DNA: TGCGCCAGCAGTGAGTCCTCCGGGACAGGGGGCAAGCAGTACTTC. Translated, it gives CASSESSGTGGKQYF.

The rearrangement links TRBV4-1 to TRBJ2-7; 9 nucleotides line up with TRBD1. Germline CDR1 MGHRA, CDR2 YSYEKL. The CDR3 loop spans 14 amino acids. V lost 5 bases, J lost 6 bases, and 8 bases stayed unmatched. CDR3 bases: TGCGCCAGCAGCATTGGACAGGGGCCGATCGAGCAGTACTTC. Its protein product is CASSIGQGPIEQYF.

The rearrangement links TRBV2 to TRBJ1-1; D is ambiguous. The germline gives CDR1 SNHLY, CDR2 FYNNEI. Trimming pared 9 bases from V and 1 base from J, leaving 12 bases between. CDR3 length: 13 amino acids. CDR3 bases: TGTGCCAGTCCGATCGGAGGGAACACTGAAGCTTTCTTT. Protein product: CASPIGGNTEAFF.

The rearrangement joins TRBV9 to TRBJ1-2, with D uncertain. The CDR3 extends over 15 amino acids. The germline V gene encodes CDR1 SGDLS and CDR2 YYNGEE. V lost 10 bases to trimming and J lost 2 bases, with 21 bases between them. CDR3 DNA sequence: TGTGCCTCAAGGAGCGGGAAAGGTTCGAACTATGGCTACACCTTC. Its protein is CASRSGKGSNYGYTF. The full variable domain, its missing parts supplied by reference TRBV9 and TRBJ1-2, is DSGVTQTPKHLITATGQRVTLRCSPRSGDLSVYWYQQSLDQGLQFLIQYYNGEERAKGNILERFSAQQFPDLHSELNLSSLELGDSALYFCASRSGKGSNYGYTFGSGTRLTVV.

The rearrangement uses TRBV7-2 and TRBJ1-1; 12 positions agree with TRBD1. The germline CDR1 and CDR2 sequences are SGHTA and FQGNSA. This CDR3 has 14 amino acids. The ends lost 0 bases at V and 10 bases at J; junction bases unmatched: 3. CDR3 sequence reads: CASSLAGQGAGAFF. CDR3 nucleotides: TGTGCCAGCAGCTTAGCGGGACAGGGGGCTGGAGCTTTCTTT.

V and J are TRBV10-3 and TRBJ2-3; 8 bases fit TRBD2. This CDR3 spans 15 amino acids. The J segment lost 2 bases and the V segment lost 4 bases, leaving 5 bases of the junction unmatched. The V gene's germline CDR1 is ENHRY and CDR2 SYGVKD. The CDR3, as DNA: TGTGCCATCAGTGCCCCCGGGGGGGTCACAGATACGCAGTATTTT. The encoded protein is CAISAPGGVTDTQYF.

The J gene is TRBJ2-2, the V gene TRBV2; TRBD2 is a possible D gene (5 bases). This CDR3 contains 14 residues. The V gene's germline CDR1 is SNHLY and CDR2 FYNNEI. Trimming shortened V by 6 bases and J by 0 bases, and 8 bases separated the two germline ends. CDR3 DNA sequence: TGTGCCAGCAGGACGGAGGCGAACACCGGGGAGCTGTTTTTT. This sequence encodes CASRTEANTGELFF.

This rearrangement joins TRBV2 to TRBJ1-2; weak D call: TRBD1 (6 bases). Germline CDR1 is SNHLY and CDR2 is FYNNEI. There are 14 residues in the CDR3. V lost 11 bases, J lost 4 bases, and 20 bases lay in between. CDR3 nucleotide sequence: TGTGCCTCCAAGGACCCCTCAGGGGTCTATGGCTACACCTTC. It yields the protein CASKDPSGVYGYTF.

This clone was observed a few times. The rearrangement uses TRBV10-3 and TRBJ2-7; D remains ambiguous. Germline values: CDR1 ENHRY, CDR2 SYGVKD. CDR3 size: 12 residues. The germline V and J ends were trimmed by 2 bases and 3 bases, with 5 bases remaining between them. The CDR3 DNA reads as TGTGCCATCAGTGAGGCGGACTACGAGCAGTACTTC. It is translated as CAISEADYEQYF.